This entry is about one TCR beta chain. The sample belongs to a study of T cells in Graves' hyperthyroidism and ophthalmopathy. Researchers took RNA transcripts and amplified the TCR beta CDR3 regions from them. First-round RT-PCR targeting the TCR CDR3 was performed with the HTBI primer set. TCRdb called the multiplex PCR reads again in MiXCR, with one record for every CDR3 protein. The sample yields over 350,000 distinct CDR3 sequences, over 11% seen once. Germline CDR1 reads SGHNT; CDR2 reads YYREEE (reference sequence). Deletions cut 0 bases from V and 2 bases from J, with 12 bases between. This CDR3 is built from 16 residues.

Sequenced sample: blood. This clonotype was obtained from a man between 45 and 60 years old with Graves' ophthalmopathy. The genes are TRBV5-4 and TRBJ1-3; D is perhaps TRBD1 (5 bases). This CDR3 is CASSLGRGVPGNTIYF. In nucleotides, the CDR3 is TGTGCCAGCAGCTTGGGCCGGGGGGTCCCTGGAAACACCATATATTTT.